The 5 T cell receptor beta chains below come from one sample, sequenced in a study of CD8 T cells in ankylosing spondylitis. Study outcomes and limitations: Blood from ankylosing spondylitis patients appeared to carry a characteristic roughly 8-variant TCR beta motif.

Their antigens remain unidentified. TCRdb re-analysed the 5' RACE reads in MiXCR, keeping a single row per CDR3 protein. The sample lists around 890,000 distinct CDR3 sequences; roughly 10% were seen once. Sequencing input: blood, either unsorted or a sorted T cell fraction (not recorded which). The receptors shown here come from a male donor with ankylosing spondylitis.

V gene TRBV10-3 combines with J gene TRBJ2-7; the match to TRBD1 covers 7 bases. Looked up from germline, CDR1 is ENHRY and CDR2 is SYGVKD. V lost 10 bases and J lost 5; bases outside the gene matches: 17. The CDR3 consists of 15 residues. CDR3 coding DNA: TGTGCCACCATAGACAGGGCCACCCTTCGGGACGAGCAGTACTTC. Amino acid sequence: CATIDRATLRDEQYF.

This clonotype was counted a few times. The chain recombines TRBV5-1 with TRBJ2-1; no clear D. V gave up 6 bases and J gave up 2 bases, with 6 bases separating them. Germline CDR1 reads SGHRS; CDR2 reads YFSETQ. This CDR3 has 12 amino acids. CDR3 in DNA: TGCGCCAGCAAACTCGCCTACAATGAGCAGTTCTTC. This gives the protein CASKLAYNEQFF.

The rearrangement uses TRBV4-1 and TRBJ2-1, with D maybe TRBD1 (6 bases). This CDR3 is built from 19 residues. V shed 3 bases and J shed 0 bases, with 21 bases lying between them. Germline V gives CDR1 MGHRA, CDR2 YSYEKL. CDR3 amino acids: CASSQRGWETGDSYNEQFF. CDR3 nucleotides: TGCGCCAGCAGCCAGAGGGGGTGGGAAACGGGTGACTCCTACAATGAGCAGTTCTTC.

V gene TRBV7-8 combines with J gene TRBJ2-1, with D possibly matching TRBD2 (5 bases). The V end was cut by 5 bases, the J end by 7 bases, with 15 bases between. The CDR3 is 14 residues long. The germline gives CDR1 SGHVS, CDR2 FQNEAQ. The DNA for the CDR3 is TGTGCCAGCAGCAAGTCAGTAGCGTGGAATGAGCAGTTCTTC. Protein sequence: CASSKSVAWNEQFF.

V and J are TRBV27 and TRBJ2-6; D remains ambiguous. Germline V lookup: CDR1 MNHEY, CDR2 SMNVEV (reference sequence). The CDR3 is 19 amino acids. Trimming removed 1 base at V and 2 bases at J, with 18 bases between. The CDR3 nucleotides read TGTGCCAGCAGTTTATTTGCCCGCGCGGCAGTAGCTGGGGCCAACGTCCTGACTTTC. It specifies CASSLFARAAVAGANVLTF. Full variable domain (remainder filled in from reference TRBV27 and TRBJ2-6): EAQVTQNPRYLITVTGKKLTVTCSQNMNHEYMSWYRQDPGLGLRQIYYSMNVEVTDKGDVPEGYKVSRKEKRNFPLILESPSPNQTSLYFCASSLFARAAVAGANVLTFGAGSRLTVL.